The rows below give T cell receptor beta chains drawn from one sample of a study of blood T cell repertoires in COVID-19. The data were produced by immunoSEQ multiplex PCR, yet TCRdb's version contains in-frame clones alone and is incomplete. The sample consists of around 70,000 clones, more than 90% of them appearing once. Input material: peripheral blood. The receptors shown here come from a man aged 50 or older with acute or convalescent COVID-19. Each CDR3 is given with its conserved first and last residue. D genes are given only for firm matches. Size is stated for part of the rows, as once, few or many counts, or as a class when the clone is expanded.

abundance | d_gene | j_gene | v_gene | CDR3nt | CDR3aa
once | - | TRBJ2-2 | TRBV11-2 | TGTGCCAGCAGCTTAGATCTCGGCAGGGGCACCGGGGAGCTGTTTTTT | CASSLDLGRGTGELFF
- | - | TRBJ1-2 | TRBV10-3 | TGTGCCATCAATCCAGGCCTGGACTATGGCTACACCTTC | CAINPGLDYGYTF
- | - | TRBJ2-3 | TRBV11-2 | TGTGCCAGCAGCGTGACTCAGAGGGATACGCAGTATTTT | CASSVTQRDTQYF
- | - | TRBJ2-7 | TRBV7-2 | TGTGCCAGCAGCTTAGGGCAAGCGGAGTACTACGAGCAGTACTTC | CASSLGQAEYYEQYF
once | - | TRBJ1-1 | TRBV20-1 | TGCAGTGCTAGAAGACAAGTTGAAGCTTTCTTT | CSARRQVEAFF
- | TRBD1 | TRBJ1-5 | TRBV19 | TGTGCCAGTACGGGGACAGGGGGAAATCAGCCCCAGCATTTT | CASTGTGGNQPQHF
- | - | TRBJ1-6 | TRBV7-2 | TGTGCCAGCAGTTCCCGACAGGCCAATTCACCCCTCCACTTT | CASSSRQANSPLHF
- | TRBD1 | TRBJ1-6 | TRBV18 | TGTGCCAGCTCACCCAGACAGGGCAGGAATATGGGGGATTCACCCCTCCACTTT | CASSPRQGRNMGDSPLHF
- | TRBD1 | TRBJ1-6 | TRBV6-5 | TGTGCCAGCAGCGACAGGGTCAATTCACCCCTCCACTTT | CASSDRVNSPLHF
- | TRBD1 | TRBJ1-2 | TRBV9 | TGTGCCAGCAGCGGCTTCGGACAGGCTAACTATGGCTACACCTTC | CASSGFGQANYGYTF
- | TRBD2 | TRBJ2-5 | TRBV18 | TGTGCCAGCTTGGGCGCGGGGGAAGAGACCCAGTACTTC | CASLGAGEETQYF
- | TRBD1 | TRBJ1-6 | TRBV2 | TGTGCCAGCAGTGATCGACAGGGGTCGCCCAATTCACCCCTCCACTTT | CASSDRQGSPNSPLHF
- | TRBD1 | TRBJ2-2 | TRBV29-1 | TGCAGCGTTCTAGGGGGCGCAGGGACCGGGGAGCTGTTTTTT | CSVLGGAGTGELFF
- | TRBD1 | TRBJ2-1 | TRBV7-2 | TGTGCCAGCAGCTCCCACAGGGGGCGAGGGGAGCAGTTCTTC | CASSSHRGRGEQFF
once | - | TRBJ1-6 | TRBV6-5 | TGTGCCAGCAGTTACTCGAATCAGGGTCGGTCACCCCTCCACTTT | CASSYSNQGRSPLHF
- | TRBD1 | TRBJ1-2 | TRBV14 | TGTGCCAGCCGATCGACAGGGGACTATGGCTACACCTTC | CASRSTGDYGYTF
- | - | TRBJ2-3 | TRBV20-1 | TGCAGTGCTAGTCTGCCAGGTAAAGCTAGCACAGATACGCAGTATTTT | CSASLPGKASTDTQYF
- | TRBD2 | TRBJ2-5 | TRBV6-1 | TGTGCCAGCAGTGGAGCGGGAGGTGCTGAGACCCAGTACTTC | CASSGAGGAETQYF
- | - | TRBJ1-6 | TRBV2 | TGTGCCAGCAGTGAACTTCCGAGTACGGGGGTAAATAATTCACCCCTCCACTTT | CASSELPSTGVNNSPLHF
- | - | TRBJ1-4 | TRBV4-3 | TGCGCCAGCAGCCAAGGCCGCCTGGGAGCTGAAAAACTGTTTTTT | CASSQGRLGAEKLFF
once | - | TRBJ2-1 | TRBV7-3 | TGTGCCAGCAGCTTGAACTCAGGGGCGAATGAGCAGTTCTTC | CASSLNSGANEQFF
- | - | TRBJ1-5 | TRBV19 | TGTGCCAGTAGTAGGGACACTTATCAGCCCCAGCATTTT | CASSRDTYQPQHF
- | TRBD2 | TRBJ2-1 | TRBV11-3 | TGTGCCAGCAGCTGGACTAGGACCAACAATGAGCAGTTCTTC | CASSWTRTNNEQFF
- | TRBD1 | TRBJ2-3 | TRBV18 | TGTGCCAGCTCACCATATCGGAGAACAGGGGGCTCGACAGATACGCAGTATTTT | CASSPYRRTGGSTDTQYF